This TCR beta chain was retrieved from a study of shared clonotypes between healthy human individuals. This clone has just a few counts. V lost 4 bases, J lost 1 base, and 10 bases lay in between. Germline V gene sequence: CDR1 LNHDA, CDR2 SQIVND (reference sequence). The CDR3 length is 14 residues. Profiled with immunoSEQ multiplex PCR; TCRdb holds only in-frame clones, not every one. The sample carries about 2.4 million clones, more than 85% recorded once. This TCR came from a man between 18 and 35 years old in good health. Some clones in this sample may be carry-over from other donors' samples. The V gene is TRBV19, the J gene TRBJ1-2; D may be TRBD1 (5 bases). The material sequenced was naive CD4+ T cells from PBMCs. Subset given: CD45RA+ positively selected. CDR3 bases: TGTGCCAGTAGTAAGGCAGGGAGTAACTATGGCTACACCTTC. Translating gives CASSKAGSNYGYTF.